These 7 T cell receptor beta chains were all obtained from the same sample, sequenced in a study of blood T cell repertoires in COVID-19. Only in-frame clones appear in the TCRdb table, and some are missing; sequencing was by immunoSEQ multiplex PCR. The data contain 350,000 or so clones, around 89% of them singletons. Specimen: peripheral blood. These receptors originate from a young woman with COVID-19, enrolled during active disease.

The chain links TRBV18 to TRBJ1-2, with a tentative D call TRBD1 (5 bases). CDR1 and CDR2 from the germline V gene are KGHSH and LQKENI. V lost 0 bases to trimming and J lost 4 bases, with 15 bases between them. The CDR3 has 16 amino acids. This chain's CDR3 is CASSPPGGMFSYGYTF. The CDR3 DNA follows: TGTGCCAGCTCACCACCCGGGGGAATGTTTAGCTATGGCTACACCTTC.

This clone was found a few times. The rearrangement uses TRBV10-3 and TRBJ1-2; TRBD1 matches at 7 bases. Looked up from germline, CDR1 is ENHRY and CDR2 is SYGVKD. This CDR3 is 12 amino acids long. Trimming took 6 bases from V and 4 from J; bases not matched to a gene: 2. In DNA form, the CDR3 reads TGTGCCATCAGCGGGACAGTCTATGGCTACACCTTC. It translates to CAISGTVYGYTF.

V and J are TRBV4-2 and TRBJ1-5; maybe TRBD1 (6 bases). The CDR3 spans 15 residues. Germline loops: CDR1 LGHNA, CDR2 YNFKEQ. V was clipped by 1 base and J by 3 bases, with 10 bases between them. For the CDR3, the DNA is TGTGCCAGCAGCCAAGGGACAGTAAACAATCAGCCCCAGCATTTT. This codes for CASSQGTVNNQPQHF.

The J gene is TRBJ2-2, the V gene TRBV2; D call uncertain. The V gene lost 6 bases and the J gene lost 1 base, with 9 bases spanning the gap. This CDR3 has 14 residues. CDR1 is SNHLY, CDR2 FYNNEI, per germline. CDR3 region: CASRAFLNTGELFF. Here the CDR3 DNA reads TGTGCCAGCAGGGCCTTTTTGAACACCGGGGAGCTGTTTTTT.

The V and J genes are TRBV3-1 (or the pseudogene TRBV3-2) and TRBJ1-3; D is unclear. Germline CDR1 reads LGHDT; CDR2 reads YNNKEL (reference sequence). Trimming shortened V by 4 bases and J by 9 bases, and 13 bases separated the two germline ends. This CDR3 is built from 13 residues. The CDR3 DNA follows: TGTGCCAGCAGCCTTCCCCTCGGTGCCACCATATATTTT. It is translated as CASSLPLGATIYF.

The chain joins TRBV3-1 (or the pseudogene TRBV3-2) to TRBJ1-6; TRBD1 is a possible D gene (6 bases). Germline CDR1 LGHDT, CDR2 YNNKEL (reference sequence). V lost 5 bases and J 11 bases, leaving 22 bases between the germline ends. The CDR3 sequence is 16 residues long. CDR3 sequence: CASSDGGGGAQAPLHF. Written as DNA, the CDR3 is TGTGCCAGCAGCGACGGGGGTGGGGGGGCGCAGGCACCCCTCCACTTT.

J is TRBJ2-4 and V is TRBV6-2 or TRBV6-3; TRBD1 agrees at 9 bases. The CDR3 sequence is 15 residues long. V gave up 3 bases and J gave up 5 bases; unmatched junction bases: 5. The germline V gene has CDR1 MNHEY and CDR2 SVGEGT. CDR3: CASSYVWTGENIQYF. In nucleotides, the CDR3 is TGTGCCAGCAGTTATGTCTGGACAGGGGAAAACATTCAGTACTTC.